This T cell receptor (beta chain) was sequenced in a study of blood T cell repertoires in COVID-19 (dated by TCRdb to the early 2020s). Describing the broader study: Samples from collaborators originated in the United States, Italy and Spain and spanned both the acute and convalescent phases of COVID-19. Sample metadata almost always included a de-identified subject ID, COVID-19 status, age in years and sex. Subjects who had been exposed to COVID-19, were actively infected with it, or had recovered from it provided the deeply sampled blood TCRbeta repertoires that made up the dataset. The repertoires were made available in a free public database intended to serve as a resource for research on the immune response to SARS-CoV-2. HLA class I and class II types, where available, came from metadata supplied by the sample provider rather than from assay-based typing. The samples were drawn from two sources: the first 160 participants of the ongoing ImmuneRACE study, and 950 to 1,500 subjects contributed by 6 global collaborators. The material from the prospective study consisted of cDNA or gDNA derived from T cells, B-cell-depleted T cells, or PBMCs.

One collaborating source in Seattle enrolled patients during active infection and followed them longitudinally through the course of disease. Whole blood was collected in K2EDTA tubes by collaborating institutions according to the institutions' own protocols. For TCRbeta analysis, collaborators shipped samples as frozen whole blood, isolated PBMCs, or DNA extracted from either of those sample types. What the work shows at the level of the full study, not this receptor alone: The amount of clinical and demographic metadata varied by source and participant and was provided uncurated.

As regards this clone: Its antigen remains undetermined. No qualities accompany the bases; no much larger clone lies one base away.

The CDR3 has 15 amino acids, counting the end cysteine and phenylalanine. The read is trimmed to its CDR3 DNA, 45 bases read in frame from base 1. The V end gives up 3 bases and the J end 9 bases, leaving 10 bases in the junction not matched to a gene. As encoded in the germline V gene (reference sequence), CDR1 is GTSNPN while CDR2 is SVGIG. TCRbeta CDR3 regions were amplified from genomic DNA using the immunoSEQ Assay, a bias-controlled multiplex PCR. Under the source paper's analysis protocol: The number of nucleated cells in each sample was estimated from the amplification of reference gene primers within the assay. To quantify the absolute abundance of each unique TCRbeta CDR3 rearrangement, sequence reads were collapsed and filtered. For each sample, productive Simpson clonality was calculated by taking the square root of Simpson's diversity index across productive rearrangements. This immuneACCESS table, as held by TCRdb, lists in-frame sequences with V and J called but not all clones. Of the missing ones, under half trace to an unresolved V gene in checked studies; the others have no known cause. Clone size and V and J calls were adopted from that table, with D and trimming inferred from the DNA. For this sample the table gives 85,000 to 95,000 clones, of which 75% to 90% were detected only once. The ten largest make up roughly 5.1% of the sample.

The receptor comes from a man between 60 and 75 years old with COVID-19, enrolled during active disease. The material sequenced was peripheral blood. The V gene is TRBV30 and the J gene is TRBJ2-1; 11 nucleotides in the junction match TRBD2. The nucleotide sequence reads as follows: TGTGCCTGGAGCGTAGGTAGCGGGAGGGCAGGTGAGCAGTTCTTC. This gives the protein CAWSVGSGRAGEQFF.